This T cell receptor beta chain was sequenced during a study of T cell clusters in autoimmune cytopenias. At the level of the study: The median distinct TRB clonotype count was approximately 2,400 per sample, from a median approximately 51,000 reads. General observations from the study: TRB repertoire shifts in secondary cytopenia and chronic lymphocytic leukemia mostly reflected lymphoma, not autoimmunity.

One tube held mixed TRB-A and TRB-B primer pools for touch-down PCR. From its re-call of the multiplex PCR reads, TCRdb lists each CDR3 protein once, without DNA. Across several hundred distinct CDR3 sequences, the top ten clones capture around 26% of the sample. Judged by frequency, this clonotype is large. What it recognizes is unknown. Each sample's input was around 270 ng genomic DNA, 40,000 or so genome equivalents. These records were also assigned to another study, of T cell repertoires in aging, cancer and after chemotherapy.

This TCR was sampled from a human donor with chronic lymphocytic leukemia. Specimen: peripheral blood.

CDR3 region: CASTRGYNEQFF. The chain joins TRBV7-2 to TRBJ2-1; TCRdb's D gene call, TRBD2, goes unchecked for lack of DNA. CDR1 is SGHTA, CDR2 FQGNSA, per germline. The CDR3 is made up of 12 amino acids.